This is a list of T cell receptor beta chains from one sample in a study of Ad26.COV2.S vaccination and SARS-CoV-2 variants. Clones were sequenced by immunoSEQ multiplex PCR, and TCRdb holds only the in-frame ones, with some missing. There are roughly 300,000 clones in the sample; about 89% occur only once, and about 4.6% lies in the top ten. The specimen comprised peripheral blood, sampled in a trial of Ad26.COV2.S vaccine versus placebo. These receptors came from a person between 18 and 60 years old who received the Ad26.COV2.S COVID-19 vaccine or a placebo. Each CDR3 is given with its conserved first and last residue. D genes are given only for firm matches. Not every row has a clone size; where given, it reads once, few, many or a size class.

CDR3aa	CDR3nt	d_gene	v_gene	j_gene	abundance
CSVQGAGGYTF	TGCAGCGTCCAGGGGGCAGGGGGCTACACCTTC	TRBD1	TRBV29-1	TRBJ1-2	NA
CASSLLVNTEAFF	TGTGCCAGCAGCTTACTTGTGAACACTGAAGCTTTCTTT	NA	TRBV11-1	TRBJ1-1	NA
CSAPAYYGYTF	TGCAGTGCTCCTGCCTACTATGGCTACACCTTC	NA	TRBV20-1	TRBJ1-2	NA
CASSQPGAGEQYF	TGCGCCAGCAGCCAGCCGGGGGCGGGGGAGCAGTACTTC	NA	TRBV4-1	TRBJ2-7	NA
CASSLSPGQRGYGYTF	TGCGCCAGCAGCTTGTCACCTGGACAGCGGGGCTATGGCTACACCTTC	NA	TRBV5-1	TRBJ1-2	NA
CASSFTSGISHGYTF	TGTGCCAGCAGCTTTACGTCAGGGATCAGCCATGGCTACACCTTC	NA	TRBV6-5	TRBJ1-2	NA
CASSLFEGSNNHEKLFF	TGTGCCAGCAGTTTATTCGAGGGCAGTAATAATCATGAAAAACTGTTTTTT	NA	TRBV28	TRBJ1-4	NA
CASSNPRHGSGNTIYF	TGTGCCAGCAGCAATCCTCGACACGGCTCTGGAAACACCATATATTTT	NA	TRBV7-8	TRBJ1-3	NA
CASSYGASTNEKLFF	TGTGCCAGCAGTTACGGGGCGTCAACTAATGAAAAACTGTTTTTT	NA	TRBV6-6	TRBJ1-4	NA
CASSQDPSGTTYEQYF	TGCGCCAGCAGCCAAGACCCTAGCGGGACCACCTACGAGCAGTACTTC	TRBD2	TRBV4-1	TRBJ2-7	NA
CASSLSWGSDTQYF	TGTGCCAGCAGCTTAAGCTGGGGGTCAGATACGCAGTATTTT	NA	TRBV7-2	TRBJ2-3	NA
CASSSPGQGVSPLHF	TGTGCCAGCAGTTCTCCGGGACAGGGCGTTTCACCCCTCCACTTT	TRBD1	TRBV6-6	TRBJ1-6	NA
CASSSSGGAGELFF	TGTGCCAGCAGCTCCTCGGGGGGGGCCGGGGAGCTGTTTTTT	TRBD2	TRBV7-6	TRBJ2-2	once
CASSLDIGAGGGEQYF	TGTGCCAGCAGCTTAGACATAGGGGCAGGGGGCGGCGAGCAGTACTTC	TRBD1	TRBV7-9	TRBJ2-7	once
CASSLYTDKYNEQFF	TGTGCCAGCAGCTTATACACGGACAAATACAATGAGCAGTTCTTC	NA	TRBV7-2	TRBJ2-1	NA
CASSSPNTGELFF	TGTGCCAGCAGCTCGCCTAACACCGGGGAGCTGTTTTTT	NA	TRBV7-6	TRBJ2-2	NA
CASSRPGQGKEYGYTF	TGCGCCAGCAGCCGACCGGGACAGGGTAAAGAATATGGCTACACCTTC	TRBD1	TRBV4-1	TRBJ1-2	NA